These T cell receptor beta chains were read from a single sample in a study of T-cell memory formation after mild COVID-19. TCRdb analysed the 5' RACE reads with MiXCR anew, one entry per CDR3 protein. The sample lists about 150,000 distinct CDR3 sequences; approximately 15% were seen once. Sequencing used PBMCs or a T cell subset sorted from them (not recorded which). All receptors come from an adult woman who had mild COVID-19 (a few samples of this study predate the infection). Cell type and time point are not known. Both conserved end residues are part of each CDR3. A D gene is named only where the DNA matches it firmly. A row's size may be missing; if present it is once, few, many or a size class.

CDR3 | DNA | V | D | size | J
CAWSGQFTGELFF | TGTGCCTGGAGTGGACAGTTCACCGGGGAGCTGTTTTTT | TRBV30 | . | . | TRBJ2-2
CASTLQGLAGGWIYNEQFF | TGTGCCAGCACCCTCCAGGGACTAGCGGGGGGCTGGATTTACAATGAGCAGTTCTTC | TRBV12-3/TRBV12-4 | TRBD2 | . | TRBJ2-1
CASSFQTGQPLLYF | TGTGCCAGCAGCTTCCAAACCGGACAGCCTCTCCTGTACTTC | TRBV7-6 | . | many | TRBJ2-7
CASSLNQGTEAFF | TGTGCCAGCAGCTTGAATCAAGGCACTGAAGCTTTCTTT | TRBV11-2 | . | . | TRBJ1-1
CASIPSEEGQETQYF | TGTGCCAGCATTCCTAGCGAGGAGGGGCAAGAGACCCAGTACTTC | TRBV6-4 | . | few | TRBJ2-5
CASSDLRRQPQETQYF | TGTGCCAGCTCAGATCTTCGACGGCAGCCCCAAGAGACCCAGTACTTC | TRBV18 | . | few | TRBJ2-5
CASSSGVGWGTEAFF | TGTGCCAGCAGTTCGGGGGTGGGCTGGGGCACTGAAGCTTTCTTT | TRBV12-3/TRBV12-4 | . | few | TRBJ1-1
CSAAPLNTEAFF | TGCAGTGCTGCCCCCTTGAACACTGAAGCTTTCTTT | TRBV20-1 | . | few | TRBJ1-1
CATSGTGPANYGYTF | TGTGCCACCAGCGGAACAGGACCAGCTAACTATGGCTACACCTTC | TRBV15 | . | many | TRBJ1-2
CASSHGSTGWDYGYTF | TGCGCCAGCAGCCACGGCTCTACAGGGTGGGACTATGGCTACACCTTC | TRBV4-1 | . | few | TRBJ1-2
CASSFRSFTDTQYF | TGCGCCAGCAGCTTCAGATCCTTCACAGATACGCAGTATTTT | TRBV5-1 | . | many | TRBJ2-3
CASSESTETYNEQFF | TGTGCCAGCAGTGAATCGACAGAGACCTACAATGAGCAGTTCTTC | TRBV25-1 | . | few | TRBJ2-1
CASTLPGAPGELFF | TGTGCCAGCACCCTTCCGGGAGCCCCCGGGGAGCTGTTTTTT | TRBV6-2/TRBV6-3 | . | . | TRBJ2-2
CASSLGKGYSGVNYGYTF | TGCGCCAGCAGCTTGGGGAAAGGGTATTCCGGCGTTAACTATGGCTACACCTTC | TRBV5-1 | . | few | TRBJ1-2
CASSLTDTGELFF | TGTGCCAGCAGCCTGACAGACACCGGGGAGCTGTTTTTT | TRBV9 | . | . | TRBJ2-2
CASRSYTEAFF | TGTGCCAGCAGGTCCTATACCGAAGCTTTCTTT | TRBV27 | . | few | TRBJ1-1
CATRLSQHF | TGTGCCACCAGATTAAGCCAGCATTTT | TRBV24-1 | . | . | TRBJ1-5
CASTPEEADTQYF | TGTGCCAGCACCCCGGAGGAGGCGGATACGCAGTATTTT | TRBV6-6 | . | few | TRBJ2-3
CASSSTRLLYTGELFF | TGTGCCAGCAGTTCCACCCGACTTTTGTACACCGGGGAGCTGTTTTTT | TRBV27 | . | . | TRBJ2-2
CASSLSLGWDTIYF | TGTGCCAGCAGCTTATCACTCGGTTGGGACACCATATATTTT | TRBV7-9 | . | few | TRBJ1-3
CSVAGVNEQFF | TGCAGCGTTGCGGGGGTCAATGAGCAGTTCTTC | TRBV29-1 | . | . | TRBJ2-1
CASSSSGRYLLGEQYF | TGTGCCAGCAGCTCGTCAGGTCGTTATCTGTTGGGCGAGCAGTACTTC | TRBV11-2 | . | many | TRBJ2-7
CSAIGQEFGTGELFF | TGCAGTGCTATCGGGCAGGAGTTTGGCACCGGGGAGCTGTTTTTT | TRBV20-1 | . | . | TRBJ2-2
CASRALVPEYSDYNEQFF | TGTGCCAGCAGGGCACTAGTTCCCGAATACTCAGACTACAATGAGCAGTTCTTC | TRBV2 | . | . | TRBJ2-1
CAISEYEYSPLHF | TGTGCCATCAGTGAGTACGAGTATTCACCCCTCCACTTT | TRBV10-3 | . | . | TRBJ1-6
CASSHPPWDTSYEQYF | TGTGCCAGCAGTCACCCCCCTTGGGACACCTCCTACGAGCAGTACTTC | TRBV6-5 | . | . | TRBJ2-7
CSVDLSYEQFF | TGCAGCGTTGACCTCTCTTATGAGCAGTTCTTC | TRBV29-1 | . | few | TRBJ2-1
CSSRRGTVGPEAFF | TGCAGCTCCCGCAGGGGAACCGTAGGACCTGAAGCTTTCTTT | TRBV29-1 | . | . | TRBJ1-1
CATSGTSRGRGELFF | TGTGCCACCAGTGGGACTAGCAGGGGTAGAGGGGAGCTGTTTTTT | TRBV24-1 | TRBD2 | few | TRBJ2-2
CASSLGVLNYGYTF | TGTGCCAGCAGCTTAGGGGTCCTTAACTATGGCTACACCTTC | TRBV7-8 | . | . | TRBJ1-2
CAIAPGTDTQYF | TGTGCCATTGCGCCAGGCACAGATACGCAGTATTTT | TRBV10-3 | . | . | TRBJ2-3
CASSAHGSYEQYF | TGTGCCAGCAGCGCCCACGGGTCCTACGAGCAGTACTTC | TRBV5-6 | . | . | TRBJ2-7
CASSPWWGNEQFF | TGTGCCAGCAGCCCCTGGTGGGGCAATGAGCAGTTCTTC | TRBV7-2 | . | few | TRBJ2-1
CASGNGTGKDYGYTF | TGTGCTAGTGGCAATGGGACAGGGAAAGACTATGGCTACACCTTC | TRBV12-5 | TRBD1 | . | TRBJ1-2
CASSLGAYAAFF | TGTGCCAGCAGCTTAGGGGCGTATGCGGCTTTCTTT | TRBV7-8 | . | . | TRBJ1-1
CSARDAAGVTDTQYF | TGCAGTGCTAGAGATGCGGCAGGGGTTACAGATACGCAGTATTTT | TRBV20-1 | . | few | TRBJ2-3
CASTLEDNVNTEAFF | TGCGCCAGCACCTTGGAGGACAACGTGAACACTGAAGCTTTCTTT | TRBV5-1 | . | few | TRBJ1-1
CSVIAGEGNEQFF | TGCAGCGTCATAGCGGGAGAGGGCAATGAGCAGTTCTTC | TRBV29-1 | TRBD2 | . | TRBJ2-1
CASSWLTGGSRSYNEQFF | TGTGCCAGCAGCTGGCTGACAGGGGGGTCCCGCTCCTACAATGAGCAGTTCTTC | TRBV5-5 | TRBD1 | few | TRBJ2-1
CSVEAGSTDTQYF | TGCAGCGTTGAGGCGGGGTCCACAGATACGCAGTATTTT | TRBV29-1 | . | . | TRBJ2-3
CASSHPLAGGSYEQYF | TGTGCCAGCAGCCACCCCCTGGCGGGAGGATCCTACGAGCAGTACTTC | TRBV3-1 | TRBD2 | many | TRBJ2-7
CASSQDSGRRTNEKLFF | TGCGCCAGCAGCCAAGATTCAGGGCGGAGAACTAATGAAAAACTGTTTTTT | TRBV4-1 | . | . | TRBJ1-4
CASSRLGGEQFF | TGTGCCAGCAGCAGACTCGGGGGTGAGCAGTTCTTC | TRBV7-9 | . | few | TRBJ2-1
CASSYSGAAGSYEQYF | TGTGCCAGCAGTTACTCCGGCGCAGCGGGTTCCTACGAGCAGTACTTC | TRBV6-5 | . | . | TRBJ2-7
CASSSGQPGETQYF | TGTGCCAGCAGCTCCGGACAGCCGGGGGAGACCCAGTACTTC | TRBV7-9 | . | few | TRBJ2-5
CASSQELGGSGELFF | TGTGCCAGCAGCCAAGAATTGGGGGGTTCCGGGGAGCTGTTTTTT | TRBV4-2 | . | . | TRBJ2-2
CSAPGRGGNEQFF | TGCAGTGCACCGGGACGTGGGGGCAATGAGCAGTTCTTC | TRBV20-1 | . | . | TRBJ2-1
CASSLLHSSYEQYF | TGTGCCAGCAGCTTACTTCACTCCTCCTACGAGCAGTACTTC | TRBV7-2 | . | few | TRBJ2-7
CASSLFPGNQETQYF | TGTGCCAGCAGCTTATTTCCGGGCAACCAAGAGACCCAGTACTTC | TRBV7-2 | . | many | TRBJ2-5
CASSGTSGARPSTDTQYF | TGTGCCAGCAGCGGAACCTCGGGGGCCCGACCTAGCACAGATACGCAGTATTTT | TRBV9 | . | . | TRBJ2-3
CASSRGQGPYNYGYTF | TGCGCCAGCAGCCGGGGACAGGGGCCATATAACTATGGCTACACCTTC | TRBV5-1 | TRBD1 | few | TRBJ1-2
CATSDLTTGEAFF | TGTGCCACCAGTGATTTGACCACAGGGGAAGCTTTCTTT | TRBV24-1 | . | . | TRBJ1-1
CATLETGGPNNEQFF | TGTGCCACCCTGGAGACGGGGGGGCCTAACAATGAGCAGTTCTTC | TRBV24-1 | TRBD2 | few | TRBJ2-1
CASSLAQGGYTEAFF | TGTGCCAGCAGCTTAGCCCAGGGGGGATATACTGAAGCTTTCTTT | TRBV7-9 | TRBD1 | few | TRBJ1-1
CASGYGDGNNEQFF | TGTGCCAGCGGATACGGTGACGGAAACAATGAGCAGTTCTTC | TRBV27 | . | many | TRBJ2-1